The 17 T cell receptor beta chains below come from one sample, sequenced in a study of T-cell reconstitution after alpha-beta-depleted transplantation in children. Unique molecular identifiers were used in preparing the TCRbeta library. From the PCR reads, TCRdb called clonotypes with MiXCR, one entry per CDR3 protein. This sample has about 240,000 distinct CDR3 sequences; over 20% occur once, and the top ten carry 2.6%. The specimen was PBMCs, collected before TCRalphabeta/CD19-depleted stem cell transplant. Every receptor here comes from a girl aged 2 to 9 with Fanconi anemia, due to receive a stem cell transplant.

This chain uses TRBV20-1 with TRBJ2-7; 7 bases are a match to TRBD2. The CDR3 has 15 amino acids. Losses at the gene ends were 7 bases for V and 0 bases for J; bases not matched to a gene: 12. The germline CDR1 and CDR2 sequences are DFQATT and SNEGSKA (reference sequence). CDR3 region: CSVHDRDYGSYEQYF. The CDR3 DNA sequence: TGCAGTGTTCACGACCGGGACTATGGCTCCTACGAGCAGTACTTC.

This clonotype has a handful of counts. V is TRBV29-1 and J is TRBJ2-7, with D perhaps TRBD1 (6 bases). The germline V gene has CDR1 SQVTM and CDR2 ANQGSEA. The CDR3 is 12 amino acids. With 5 bases removed from V and 2 bases from J, the gap between germline ends came to 10 bases. The CDR3 DNA follows: TGCAGCGTTCAGGGGTGGACCTACGAGCAGTACTTC. This gives the protein CSVQGWTYEQYF.

Many counts were recorded for this clonotype. V usage is TRBV9 and J usage is TRBJ2-1; D uncertain. This CDR3 is built from 14 residues. CDR1 and CDR2 from the germline V gene are SGDLS and YYNGEE. Trimming removed 0 bases at V and 8 bases at J, with 12 bases between. This chain's CDR3 is CASSVVPRVDEQFF. The CDR3 DNA follows: TGTGCCAGCAGCGTAGTTCCACGGGTCGATGAGCAGTTCTTC.

This clonotype has at least ten counts. The chain combines TRBV20-1 with TRBJ2-5, with D maybe TRBD1 (6 bases). This CDR3 contains 14 residues. Germline CDR1 and CDR2: DFQATT and SNEGSKA (reference sequence). Trimming removed 2 bases at V and 2 bases at J, with 12 bases between. The DNA for the CDR3 is TGCAGTGCTAGAATCATGACAGGACAAGAGACCCAGTACTTC. Its protein product is CSARIMTGQETQYF.

The chain links TRBV2 to TRBJ1-1, with D hard to call. The CDR3 is 13 residues long. V was clipped by 7 bases and J by 1 base, with 10 bases between them. Germline CDR1 and CDR2: SNHLY and FYNNEI. CDR3 DNA: TGTGCCAGCAACAAAGAGAGGAACACTGAAGCTTTCTTT. It codes for CASNKERNTEAFF. The complete variable domain, with remaining parts taken from reference TRBV2 and TRBJ1-1, reads EPEVTQTPSHQVTQMGQEVILRCVPISNHLYFYWYRQILGQKVEFLVSFYNNEISEKSEIFDDQFSVERPDGSNFTLKIRSTKLEDSAMYFCASNKERNTEAFFGQGTRLTVV.

In this sample, this clonotype turned up many times. V gene TRBV7-9 combines with J gene TRBJ1-1; the match to TRBD1 covers 7 bases. This CDR3 contains 12 residues. Per germline, CDR1 SEHNR and CDR2 FQNEAQ (reference sequence). Trimming removed 8 bases from V and 5 bases from J; junction bases left unmatched: 5. Written as DNA, the CDR3 is TGTGCCAGCGGTCAGGGGGATACTGAAGCTTTCTTT. Amino acids: CASGQGDTEAFF.

The sample holds many counts of this clonotype. The V and J genes are TRBV2 and TRBJ2-4; no firm D call. With 11 bases removed from V and 0 bases from J, the gap between germline ends came to 5 bases. The CDR3 is 11 amino acids. Per the germline V gene, CDR1 is SNHLY and CDR2 is FYNNEI. The CDR3: CASGAKNIQYF. In DNA, the CDR3 is TGTGCCTCGGGAGCCAAAAACATTCAGTACTTC.

Many counts were recorded for this clonotype. The chain links TRBV12-3 or TRBV12-4 to TRBJ2-5; either TRBD1 or TRBD2 may fit D (5 bases each). Trimming cost V 3 bases and J 0 bases, with 14 bases left between them. The CDR3 loop spans 16 amino acids. The CDR3 DNA is TGTGCCAGCAGTTTCACGGAGGAAGGGGACCAAGAGACCCAGTACTTC. It translates to CASSFTEEGDQETQYF.

This clonotype was seen a handful of times. The CDR3 sequence: CASSVDSYTEAFF. The CDR3 nucleotides read TGTGCCAGCAGCGTGGACAGCTACACTGAAGCTTTCTTT. The chain joins TRBV5-4 to TRBJ1-1; TRBD1 is a possible D gene (6 bases). The CDR3 has 13 residues. Trimming removed 4 bases at V and 3 bases at J, with 10 bases between. Germline loops: CDR1 SGHNT, CDR2 YYREEE (reference sequence). The whole variable domain, remainder taken from reference TRBV5-4 and TRBJ1-1, is ETGVTQSPTHLIKTRGQQVTLRCSSQSGHNTVSWYQQALGQGPQFIFQYYREEENGRGNFPPRFSGLQFPNYSSELNVNALELDDSALYLCASSVDSYTEAFFGQGTRLTVV.

This clonotype showed up just a few times. The chain combines TRBV2 with TRBJ2-7; no firm D call. Germline V gene lookup returns CDR1 SNHLY and CDR2 FYNNEI. The CDR3 covers 15 residues. V lost 5 bases to trimming and J lost 0 bases, with 14 bases between them. The DNA of the CDR3 is TGTGCCAGCAGTAGAACAGAGTATTCCTCCTACGAGCAGTACTTC. Amino acids: CASSRTEYSSYEQYF.

The rearrangement links TRBV20-1 to TRBJ1-1; D gene uncertain. Trimming pared 5 bases from V and 5 bases from J, leaving 15 bases between. Germline values: CDR1 DFQATT, CDR2 SNEGSKA (reference sequence). CDR3 size: 13 residues. The CDR3 loop reads CSAPGLGWTEAFF. The CDR3 nucleotides read TGCAGTGCTCCCGGGCTAGGTTGGACTGAAGCTTTCTTT.

The rearrangement joins TRBV20-1 to TRBJ2-7; 14 bases line up with TRBD2. This CDR3 comprises 16 residues. Per germline, CDR1 DFQATT and CDR2 SNEGSKA (reference sequence). The J segment lost 3 bases and the V segment lost 3 bases, leaving 7 bases of the junction unmatched. The CDR3 DNA sequence: TGCAGTGCTAGGTCCGGGACTAGCGGGGGACTCTACGAGCAGTACTTC. Translation: CSARSGTSGGLYEQYF.

The chain's CDR3 is CSVVAVNEKLFF. The CDR3 coding sequence is TGCAGCGTTGTCGCGGTGAATGAAAAACTGTTTTTT. The chain uses TRBV29-1 and TRBJ1-4; D is undetermined. Trimming left V 4 bases short and J 5 bases short, with 8 bases between. The CDR3 is 12 amino acids. Germline V gene sequence: CDR1 SQVTM, CDR2 ANQGSEA.

The V call is TRBV29-1, the J call TRBJ1-2, with TRBD1 identical over 8 bases. The CDR3 extends over 11 amino acids. Germline V gene lookup returns CDR1 SQVTM and CDR2 ANQGSEA. Germline trimming cut 4 bases from V and 6 bases from J; bases unmatched to any gene: 1. The CDR3 coding sequence is TGCAGCGTTGCGGACAGGGATGGCTACACCTTC. Translation gives CSVADRDGYTF.

This clonotype was observed many times. The chain links TRBV5-1 to TRBJ2-1; no reliable D call. The germline gives CDR1 SGHRS, CDR2 YFSETQ. The CDR3 is 14 residues long. V lost 3 bases and J 5 bases, leaving 12 bases between the germline ends. CDR3 in amino acids: CASSSYDGDNEQFF. The CDR3 nucleotides are TGCGCCAGCAGCTCCTACGATGGAGACAATGAGCAGTTCTTC. The full variable domain, in which reference TRBV5-1 and TRBJ2-1 provide the parts outside the CDR3, is KAGVTQTPRYLIKTRGQQVTLSCSPISGHRSVSWYQQTPGQGLQFLFEYFSETQRNKGNFPGRFSGRQFSNSRSEMNVSTLELGDSALYLCASSSYDGDNEQFFGPGTRLTVL.

This clonotype was seen only a few times. The rearrangement links TRBV7-2 to TRBJ2-3; D gene ambiguous. Trimming removed 6 bases from V and 7 bases from J, with 14 bases in between. Per germline, CDR1 SGHTA and CDR2 FQGNSA. The CDR3 extends over 13 amino acids. CDR3 amino acids: CASSQIQRNTQYF. CDR3 in DNA: TGTGCCAGCAGTCAAATACAACGCAATACGCAGTATTTT.

This clonotype was found many times. The rearrangement uses TRBV5-5 and TRBJ2-2, with a tentative D call TRBD1 (6 bases). The CDR3 has 16 amino acids. Germline values: CDR1 SGHKS, CDR2 YYEKEE (reference sequence). Trimming shortened V by 1 base and J by 4 bases, and 14 bases separated the two germline ends. CDR3 in DNA: TGTGCCAGCAGCTTGCCCGGACAGAGGGGCACCGGGGAGCTGTTTTTT. Amino acids: CASSLPGQRGTGELFF.